This TCR beta chain was sequenced for a study of shared T cell receptors in the human thymus. Assay: immunoSEQ multiplex PCR; the TCRdb copy retains only in-frame clones and omits some. In the table there are 540,000 or so clones, around three quarters of which are singletons. These same data were also listed under a study on human thymus T cells. That study adds: Thymic resections from corrective heart surgery supplied the tissue.

Sequencing input: thymocytes. The sequence came from a boy less than two years old with a congenital heart defect.

The CDR3 nucleotides are TGTGCCAGCAGTGAAGGGGGGGAGGGTAACAATCAGCCCCAGCATTTT. It yields the protein CASSEGGEGNNQPQHF. This sequence joins TRBV25-1 and TRBJ1-5; a weak D match, TRBD1 (5 bases). In germline, CDR1 is MGHDK, CDR2 SYGVNS. The CDR3 is made up of 16 amino acids. V was clipped by 2 bases and J by 3 bases, with 14 bases between them.